Below, 29 T cell receptor beta chains from the same sample are listed, as sequenced in a study of T cells in localized non-small cell lung cancer (dated by TCRdb to 2020 to 2021). Libraries were prepared through the immunoSEQ multiplex PCR assay. Drawn from immuneACCESS, this table holds only the in-frame rearrangements with V and J called that TCRdb kept. Clones are partly lost; checked studies trace under half to an unresolved V gene and leave the rest unexplained. For this sample the table gives about 36,000 clones, of which roughly nine tenths were detected only once. The ten most abundant clones make up approximately 6.8% of the sample. The sample was peripheral blood, taken before any cancer treatment. Receptors were obtained from a woman between 40 and 69 years old with stage I lung adenocarcinoma.

The chain links TRBV2 to TRBJ2-3, with D possibly being TRBD2 (5 bases). The CDR3 extends over 14 amino acids. CDR1 SNHLY and CDR2 FYNNEI come from the germline V gene. V lost 6 bases to trimming and J lost 0 bases, with 10 bases between them. In DNA, the CDR3 is TGTGCCAGCAGGACTACGACTAGCACAGATACGCAGTATTTT. This codes for CASRTTTSTDTQYF.

V and J are TRBV9 and TRBJ2-5; 7 nucleotides agree with TRBD1. This CDR3 has 15 amino acids. In germline, CDR1 is SGDLS, CDR2 YYNGEE. Germline trimming cut 0 bases from V and 5 bases from J; bases unmatched to any gene: 7. CDR3 sequence (DNA): TGTGCCAGCAGCGTAGGGACAGGAGTCGGTGAGACCCAGTACTTC. Protein: CASSVGTGVGETQYF.

CDR3 in DNA: TGTGCCAGTAGTGCCATTAGCACAGATACGCAGTATTTT. Residues: CASSAISTDTQYF. The V call is TRBV19, the J call TRBJ2-3; D is unclear. V gave up 5 bases and J gave up 0 bases, with 6 bases separating them. Germline CDR1 is LNHDA and CDR2 is SQIVND (reference sequence). This CDR3 region has 13 residues.

V usage is TRBV6-5 and J usage is TRBJ1-6; D gene ambiguous. The CDR3 length is 12 residues. Looked up from germline, CDR1 is MNHEY and CDR2 is SVGAGI. Trimming took 6 bases from V and 6 from J, leaving 6 bases between them. The CDR3 DNA reads TGTGCCAGCAGGGGGTTTAATTCACCCCTCCACTTT. Protein sequence: CASRGFNSPLHF.

The V and J genes are TRBV9 and TRBJ1-1; D is uncertain. In germline, CDR1 is SGDLS, CDR2 YYNGEE. The CDR3 has 14 amino acids. Trimming cost V 0 bases and J 2 bases, with 8 bases left between them. DNA of the CDR3: TGTGCCAGCAGCGTAGATACTAGAAACACTGAAGCTTTCTTT. It encodes CASSVDTRNTEAFF.

CDR3 protein: CASSKGVVSLNSPLHF. The DNA of the CDR3 is TGTGCCAGTAGTAAGGGGGTGGTCTCCCTTAATTCACCCCTCCACTTT. The chain employs TRBV19 and TRBJ1-6, with a possible D match to TRBD1 (6 bases). There are 16 residues in the CDR3. V lost 4 bases to trimming and J lost 6 bases, with 16 bases between them. Germline assignment: CDR1 LNHDA and CDR2 SQIVND (reference sequence). Combining the CDR3 with reference TRBV19 and TRBJ1-6 gives the whole variable domain DGGITQSPKYLFRKEGQNVTLSCEQNLNHDAMYWYRQDPGQGLRLIYYSQIVNDFQKGDIAEGYSVSREKKESFPLTVTSAQKNPTAFYLCASSKGVVSLNSPLHFGNGTRLTVT.

The J gene is TRBJ1-3, the V gene TRBV10-2, with D maybe TRBD1 (5 bases). Germline V lookup: CDR1 WSHSY, CDR2 SAAADI. The CDR3 is 16 residues long. With 2 bases removed from V and 0 bases from J, the gap between germline ends came to 11 bases. In DNA form, the CDR3 reads TGCGCCAGCAGTGAGGGGACGGGGATCTCTGGAAACACCATATATTTT. Its translation is CASSEGTGISGNTIYF.

The rearrangement joins TRBV5-6 to TRBJ1-6; weak D call: TRBD1 (6 bases). There are 16 residues in the CDR3. CDR1 SGHDT and CDR2 YYEEEE come from the germline V gene. The V gene lost 0 bases and the J gene lost 6 bases, with 13 bases spanning the gap. CDR3 amino acids: CASSLGGGARNSPLHF. In DNA, the CDR3 is TGTGCCAGCAGCTTGGGTGGGGGGGCTCGTAATTCACCCCTCCACTTT.

The chain employs TRBV10-3 and TRBJ1-4; D call uncertain. The CDR3 length is 13 residues. Germline-derived CDR1 and CDR2 are ENHRY and SYGVKD. Trimming took off 0 bases at V and 12 bases at J, with 11 bases between the two ends. The CDR3 DNA is TGTGCCATCAGTGAGTCGCCTCCCGGCGAACTGTTTTTT. It yields the protein CAISESPPGELFF.

This chain uses TRBV14 with TRBJ1-2; 7 positions agree with TRBD1. Germline CDR1 and CDR2: SGHDN and FVKESK. This CDR3 region has 14 residues. The ends lost 5 bases at V and 5 bases at J; junction bases unmatched: 8. CDR3 nucleotide sequence: TGTGCCAGCAGCGAGCAACTGGGACAGTATGGCTACACCTTC. It translates to CASSEQLGQYGYTF.

The CDR3 region is CASSLERGWGEQFF. In nucleotides, the CDR3 is TGTGCCAGCAGCTTAGAGCGGGGTTGGGGTGAGCAGTTCTTC. The V gene is TRBV7-2, the J gene TRBJ2-1, with 7 nucleotides matching TRBD2. The CDR3 runs 14 residues. V lost 1 base and J lost 9; bases outside the gene matches: 6. Per the germline V gene, CDR1 is SGHTA and CDR2 is FQGNSA.

The rearrangement joins TRBV19 to TRBJ2-1, with 7 bases fitting TRBD1. CDR3 length equals 18 residues. The germline V gene encodes CDR1 LNHDA and CDR2 SQIVND (reference sequence). V was pared by 7 bases and J by 2 bases, with 17 bases of the junction left unmatched. The CDR3 loop is CASTYSQRQGSPYNEQFF. The CDR3 DNA reads TGTGCCAGTACCTATAGTCAGCGACAGGGATCCCCCTACAATGAGCAGTTCTTC.

This clone turned up a few times. V is TRBV6-1 and J is TRBJ1-1; 11 nucleotides align to TRBD1. Germline V gene sequence: CDR1 MNHNS, CDR2 SASEGT. The CDR3 spans 15 residues. J lost 3 bases, V lost 4 bases, and 4 bases had no gene match. In DNA, the CDR3 is TGTGCCAGCAGTGCCGGGACAGGGGGACACACTGAAGCTTTCTTT. Its translation is CASSAGTGGHTEAFF.

The V call is TRBV5-4, the J call TRBJ2-2; D is unclear. The CDR3 is made up of 12 amino acids. CDR1 and CDR2 (germline): SGHNT, YYREEE (reference sequence). Trimming took off 2 bases at V and 6 bases at J, with 5 bases between the two ends. As DNA, the CDR3 is TGTGCCAGCAGCTTTGGTCCCGGGGAGCTGTTTTTT. Translating gives CASSFGPGELFF.

CDR3: CASGYLRREPQETQYF. The CDR3 DNA is TGTGCTAGTGGTTACCTACGACGGGAGCCTCAAGAGACCCAGTACTTC. This sequence joins TRBV12-5 and TRBJ2-5; possibly TRBD2 for D (6 bases). This CDR3 is 16 amino acids long. CDR1 and CDR2 (germline): LGHNT, FRNRAP. Trimming cost V 4 bases and J 2 bases, with 17 bases left between them.

The chain couples TRBV2 to TRBJ2-2; D is ambiguous. V dropped 1 base and J dropped 4 bases, with 7 bases sitting between them. Germline values: CDR1 SNHLY, CDR2 FYNNEI. The length of the CDR3 is 14 residues. Written as DNA, the CDR3 is TGTGCCAGCAGTGAAGGCATGGGCACCGGGGAGCTGTTTTTT. It encodes CASSEGMGTGELFF.

This clone was detected only once. V is TRBV7-2 and J is TRBJ2-7; D remains unclear. CDR3 size: 13 residues. The germline CDR1 and CDR2 sequences are SGHTA and FQGNSA. The germline V and J ends were trimmed by 0 bases and 4 bases, with 7 bases remaining between them. CDR3 nucleotides: TGTGCCAGCAGCTTAGCGGCAGATTACGAGCAGTACTTC. It encodes CASSLAADYEQYF.

The chain recombines TRBV2 with TRBJ1-2; D possibly corresponds to TRBD1 (5 bases). The V and J ends lost 8 bases and 8 bases respectively, with 18 bases between them. The CDR3 spans 13 residues. Per the germline V gene, CDR1 is SNHLY and CDR2 is FYNNEI. The CDR3 nucleotides read TGTGCCAGCGGGTACTCTCCGGGGGACGGCTACACCTTC. As protein: CASGYSPGDGYTF.

As for this clone: One junction end disagrees with the germline gene, perhaps due to a read error. The chain employs TRBV7-7 and TRBJ2-2; TRBD1 is a possible D gene (6 bases). CDR1 and CDR2 (germline): SSHAT, FNYEAQ (reference sequence). This CDR3 has 14 amino acids. CDR3 amino acids: CASRPTGNTGELFF. CDR3 nucleotide sequence: TGTGCTAGCAGGCCGACAGGGAACACCGGGGAGCTGTTTTTT.

This clone was detected a few times. The rearrangement links TRBV5-1 to TRBJ2-5; TRBD2 matches at 8 bases. Per the germline V gene, CDR1 is SGHRS and CDR2 is YFSETQ. V lost 0 bases, J lost 1 base, and 5 bases stayed unmatched. The CDR3 has 16 residues. The CDR3 nucleotides are TGCGCCAGCAGCTTGGCAGCGGGGGTTTCCCAAGAGACCCAGTACTTC. Translating gives CASSLAAGVSQETQYF.

The chain recombines TRBV5-1 with TRBJ1-1; TRBD1 aligns across 7 bases. CDR1 and CDR2 (germline): SGHRS, YFSETQ. V lost 4 bases to trimming and J lost 5 bases; unmatched junction nucleotides: 8. The CDR3 consists of 14 residues. The CDR3 here is CASSPLLTGTEAFF. The CDR3 nucleotides read TGCGCCAGCAGCCCTCTATTGACAGGGACTGAAGCTTTCTTT.

V gene TRBV4-3 combines with J gene TRBJ1-3; no reliable D call. V lost 0 bases and J lost 0, with 15 bases in between. Germline lookup yields CDR1 LGHNA and CDR2 YSLEER. The CDR3 sequence is 18 residues long. The CDR3 protein is CASSQDWADESSGNTIYF. CDR3 DNA: TGCGCCAGCAGCCAAGATTGGGCGGACGAGAGCTCTGGAAACACCATATATTTT.

The J gene is TRBJ2-1, the V gene TRBV27, with a weak D call TRBD2 (6 bases). Trimming shortened V by 0 bases and J by 6 bases, and 12 bases separated the two germline ends. Germline V gene lookup returns CDR1 MNHEY and CDR2 SMNVEV (reference sequence). This CDR3 has 15 residues. CDR3 nucleotide sequence: TGTGCCAGCAGTTTATCGAGGCGGGGTGCCAATGAGCAGTTCTTC. It encodes CASSLSRRGANEQFF.

The CDR3 loop is CASSESGRGLGYTF. The DNA of the CDR3 is TGCGCCAGCAGTGAATCGGGCAGGGGGCTTGGCTACACCTTC. This chain connects TRBV10-2 to TRBJ1-2; 8 nucleotides match TRBD1. V gave up 3 bases and J gave up 7 bases; unmatched junction bases: 7. Germline assignment: CDR1 WSHSY and CDR2 SAAADI. The CDR3 is made up of 14 amino acids.

As DNA, the CDR3 is TGTGCCAGCAGTTTCGGGACAGGGTTATATGGCTACACCTTC. It specifies CASSFGTGLYGYTF. This chain connects TRBV28 to TRBJ1-2; 9 bases map to TRBD1. The trim removed 3 bases at V and 5 bases at J, leaving 4 bases unmatched. Looked up from germline, CDR1 is MDHEN and CDR2 is SYDVKM. CDR3 length: 14 residues.

This chain uses TRBV7-3 with TRBJ2-1, with TRBD2 matching 13 bases. Germline values: CDR1 SGHTA, CDR2 FQGTGA. After removal of 4 bases from V and 3 bases from J, the junction contained 3 bases not matched to a gene. The CDR3 consists of 16 residues. The CDR3 DNA reads as TGTGCCAGCAGCTCGGGACTAGCGGGGTTCTACAATGAGCAGTTCTTC. This translates into CASSSGLAGFYNEQFF.

This chain uses TRBV28 with TRBJ1-6; possibly TRBD1 for D (5 bases). The CDR3 totals 13 residues. Germline CDR1 is MDHEN and CDR2 is SYDVKM. V lost 3 bases to trimming and J lost 9 bases, with 9 bases between them. CDR3 region: CASSLDDSSPLHF. CDR3 bases: TGTGCCAGCAGTTTGGATGACAGTTCACCCCTCCACTTT.

The chain employs TRBV5-4 and TRBJ2-5, with 9 bases aligning to TRBD2. This CDR3 is 17 amino acids long. V trimming: 1 base; J trimming: 5 bases; junction bases outside the gene matches: 12. The germline V gene has CDR1 SGHNT and CDR2 YYREEE (reference sequence). For the CDR3, the DNA is TGTGCCAGCAGCTTGCGATCTAGCGGGGACGGGGGGGAGACCCAGTACTTC. Its protein is CASSLRSSGDGGETQYF.

The V call is TRBV5-1, the J call TRBJ2-1; D is undetermined. Germline V gene sequence: CDR1 SGHRS, CDR2 YFSETQ. The CDR3 loop spans 17 amino acids. V was cut by 3 bases and J by 0 bases, with 16 bases left in between. CDR3 in DNA: TGCGCCAGCAGCTCTATCCTGTCCTCCTTCTCCTACAATGAGCAGTTCTTC. Translating it yields CASSSILSSFSYNEQFF.